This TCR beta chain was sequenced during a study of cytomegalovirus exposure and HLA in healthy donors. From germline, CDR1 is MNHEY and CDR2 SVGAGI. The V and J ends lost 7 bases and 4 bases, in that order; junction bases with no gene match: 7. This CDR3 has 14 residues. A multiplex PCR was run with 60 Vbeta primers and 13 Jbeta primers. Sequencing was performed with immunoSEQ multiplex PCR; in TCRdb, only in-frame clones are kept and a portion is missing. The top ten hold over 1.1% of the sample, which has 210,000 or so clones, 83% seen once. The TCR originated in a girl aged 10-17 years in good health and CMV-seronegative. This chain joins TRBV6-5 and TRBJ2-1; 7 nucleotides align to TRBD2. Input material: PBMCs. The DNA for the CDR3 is TGTGCCAGCATTGTGGGGAGGGGATACAATGAGCAGTTCTTC. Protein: CASIVGRGYNEQFF.